The 22 T cell receptor beta chains presented below share a single source sample, sequenced in a study of T cell responses to AZD1222 COVID-19 vaccine. Profiled with immunoSEQ multiplex PCR; TCRdb holds only in-frame clones, not every one. The repertoire holds 95,000 to 150,000 clones, with around 82% as singletons. Sequencing was performed on peripheral blood, taken on day 0 of AZD1222 vaccination. The receptors shown here come from an adult in good health.

The J gene is TRBJ1-1, the V gene TRBV4-1; TRBD1 matches at 7 bases. This CDR3 is built from 18 residues. V gave up 1 base and J gave up 0 bases; unmatched junction bases: 11. The germline gives CDR1 MGHRA, CDR2 YSYEKL. CDR3 nucleotides: TGCGCCAGCAGCCAAGGGAGACAGGGCAAATTAATGAACACTGAAGCTTTCTTT. It translates to CASSQGRQGKLMNTEAFF.

V usage is TRBV6-2 or TRBV6-3 and J usage is TRBJ1-4, with D hard to call. Between the trimmed V and J ends, which lost 6 bases and 5 bases, there was a span of 10 bases. The CDR3 is made up of 13 amino acids. CDR1 and CDR2 from the germline V gene are MNHEY and SVGEGT. CDR3 loop: CASSQTRNEKLFF. CDR3 coding DNA: TGTGCCAGCAGCCAGACAAGGAATGAAAAACTGTTTTTT.

The V gene is TRBV28, the J gene TRBJ1-1; TRBD1 is a possible D gene (5 bases). Trimming removed 3 bases at V and 3 bases at J, with 14 bases between. The germline CDR1 and CDR2 sequences are MDHEN and SYDVKM. The CDR3 length is 15 residues. CDR3 region: CASSLPVLGDTEAFF. The CDR3 region has the DNA TGTGCCAGCAGTTTGCCCGTGCTGGGGGACACTGAAGCTTTCTTT.

The J gene is TRBJ1-2, the V gene TRBV6-5; TRBD1 matches at 12 bases. This CDR3 comprises 15 residues. J gave up 8 bases and V 8 bases, and 12 bases lay outside the gene matches. The germline V gene encodes CDR1 MNHEY and CDR2 SVGAGI. The CDR3 nucleotides are TGTGCCAGCGGCCGCTGGGGACAGGGGGCTGTCGGCTACACCTTC. Its protein product is CASGRWGQGAVGYTF.

This clone has a handful of counts. The rearrangement joins TRBV5-3 to TRBJ1-5, with TRBD1 identical over 7 bases. Being an ORF, TRBV5-3 has a function that is uncertain. The J segment lost 6 bases and the V segment lost 2 bases, leaving 8 bases of the junction unmatched. CDR3 size: 15 residues. CDR3 protein: CARSFARGRGQPQHF. The CDR3 DNA sequence: TGTGCCAGAAGCTTCGCTAGGGGGCGCGGTCAGCCCCAGCATTTT.

This chain connects TRBV6-4 to TRBJ2-1; TRBD2 matches at 7 bases. Germline V gene data show CDR1 as MRHNA and CDR2 as SNTAGT. This CDR3 comprises 15 residues. After removal of 3 bases from V and 3 bases from J, the junction contained 5 bases not matched to a gene. The CDR3 spells CASSEVAGDYNEQFF. The CDR3 coding sequence is TGTGCCAGCAGTGAGGTGGCGGGGGACTACAATGAGCAGTTCTTC.

J is TRBJ1-1 and V is TRBV29-1, with a weak D call TRBD1 (5 bases). Germline-derived CDR1 and CDR2 are SQVTM and ANQGSEA. The CDR3 is 13 amino acids. V gave up 4 bases and J gave up 1 base, with 10 bases separating them. The DNA for the CDR3 is TGCAGCGTTGGAGGTAGGGGGAACACTGAAGCTTTCTTT. Its protein is CSVGGRGNTEAFF. Using reference TRBV29-1 and TRBJ1-1 for the parts outside the CDR3, the full variable domain is SAVISQKPSRDICQRGTSLTIQCQVDSQVTMMFWYRQQPGQSLTLIATANQGSEATYESGFVIDKFPISRPNLTFSTLTVSNMSPEDSSIYLCSVGGRGNTEAFFGQGTRLTVV.

The chain has TRBV5-1 and TRBJ1-1, with D possibly being TRBD1 (5 bases). Germline CDR1 and CDR2: SGHRS and YFSETQ. Trimming pared 3 bases from V and 0 bases from J, leaving 12 bases between. The CDR3 length is 15 residues. The CDR3 DNA sequence: TGCGCCAGCAGCTCCCGTAGAGGGGTGAACACTGAAGCTTTCTTT. Its protein product is CASSSRRGVNTEAFF.

The chain is built from TRBV6-6 and TRBJ1-5; 8 bases agree with TRBD1. CDR1 is MNHNY, CDR2 SVGAGI, per germline (reference sequence). V lost 2 bases to trimming and J lost 2 bases; unmatched junction nucleotides: 2. The CDR3 sequence is 15 residues long. CDR3 nucleotides: TGTGCCAGCAGTTACGTACAGGGGGGCAATCAGCCCCAGCATTTT. Translating it yields CASSYVQGGNQPQHF.

V gene TRBV28 combines with J gene TRBJ2-2; D could derive from TRBD1 or TRBD2 (5 bases each). The CDR3 extends over 16 amino acids. From germline, CDR1 is MDHEN and CDR2 SYDVKM. Deletions cut 6 bases from V and 0 bases from J, with 14 bases between. CDR3 amino acids: CASSPAGTANTGELFF. The CDR3 coding sequence is TGTGCCAGCAGCCCCGCCGGGACGGCGAACACCGGGGAGCTGTTTTTT. The whole variable domain, filled in from reference TRBV28 and TRBJ2-2, reads DVKVTQSSRYLVKRTGEKVFLECVQDMDHENMFWYRQDPGLGLRLIYFSYDVKMKEKGDIPEGYSVSREKKERFSLILESASTNQTSMYLCASSPAGTANTGELFFGEGSRLTVL.

This clone was observed a single time. The chain carries TRBV5-1 and TRBJ2-7; 9 bases are shared with TRBD1. The CDR3 sequence is 14 residues long. The germline V gene encodes CDR1 SGHRS and CDR2 YFSETQ. The J segment lost 4 bases and the V segment lost 2 bases, leaving 4 bases of the junction unmatched. CDR3 amino acids: CASSFGGQGYEQYF. The CDR3 DNA sequence: TGCGCCAGCAGCTTTGGGGGACAGGGATACGAGCAGTACTTC.

The rearrangement links TRBV5-6 to TRBJ2-7; possible D gene TRBD2, 6 bases. CDR1 and CDR2 from the germline V gene are SGHDT and YYEEEE. V shed 4 bases and J shed 7 bases, with 18 bases lying between them. The CDR3 is made up of 14 amino acids. CDR3 bases: TGTGCCAGCAGCCAACTTGCGGGGTTGAATGAGCAGTACTTC. Encoded protein: CASSQLAGLNEQYF.

The rearrangement joins TRBV4-2 to TRBJ1-5, with 8 bases aligning to TRBD1. With V trimmed by 1 base and J by 6 bases, 2 bases remained unmatched. There are 14 residues in the CDR3. Germline CDR1 and CDR2: LGHNA and YNFKEQ. CDR3 DNA sequence: TGTGCCAGCAGCCAAGGGACAGGGCGTCAGCCCCAGCATTTT. Translating it yields CASSQGTGRQPQHF.

This clone came up a few times. The chain combines TRBV28 with TRBJ2-7; tentative D call: TRBD1 (6 bases). V was cut by 1 base and J by 3 bases, with 22 bases left in between. This CDR3 is built from 18 residues. Germline lookup yields CDR1 MDHEN and CDR2 SYDVKM. The CDR3 DNA follows: TGTGCCAGCAGTTTATACGACCCACAGGGCTATCGGAACTACGAGCAGTACTTC. This encodes CASSLYDPQGYRNYEQYF. The full variable domain, completed using reference TRBV28 and TRBJ2-7, is DVKVTQSSRYLVKRTGEKVFLECVQDMDHENMFWYRQDPGLGLRLIYFSYDVKMKEKGDIPEGYSVSREKKERFSLILESASTNQTSMYLCASSLYDPQGYRNYEQYFGPGTRLTVT.

Note on this clone: Its ends do not fully match the called genes, so a read error is possible. The chain combines TRBV20-1 with TRBJ1-2, with D perhaps matching TRBD1 (5 bases). Germline CDR1 reads DFQATT; CDR2 reads SNEGSKA (reference sequence). This CDR3 is 11 amino acids long. CDR3 in DNA: TGCAGTGCTAGAGATAGGGACGCAGCATCTTTC. The encoded protein is CSARDRDAASF.

The rearrangement uses TRBV5-1 and TRBJ2-5, with D maybe TRBD2 (5 bases). CDR1 is SGHRS and CDR2 is YFSETQ in the germline V gene. The CDR3 is 13 residues long. V was clipped by 0 bases and J by 3 bases, with 6 bases between them. The CDR3 loop is CASSLAGKETQYF. CDR3 nucleotides: TGCGCCAGCAGCTTGGCGGGGAAAGAGACCCAGTACTTC.

CDR3 sequence reads: CASSPYDRGGGYTF. The CDR3, as DNA: TGTGCCAGCAGCCCCTACGACAGGGGAGGCGGCTACACCTTC. The chain carries TRBV3-1 (or the pseudogene TRBV3-2) and TRBJ1-2; 8 bases match TRBD1. There are 14 residues in the CDR3. CDR1 is LGHDT and CDR2 is YNNKEL in the germline V gene (reference sequence). J lost 8 bases, V lost 4 bases, and 9 bases had no gene match.

The chain couples TRBV7-4 to TRBJ2-7; TRBD1 matches 7 bases. From germline, CDR1 is SGHVT and CDR2 SQSDAQ. The V and J ends lost 7 bases and 6 bases, in that order; junction bases with no gene match: 6. This CDR3 has 12 residues. CDR3 residues: CASNSQGPEQYF. The CDR3 region has the DNA TGTGCCAGCAACTCACAGGGGCCCGAGCAGTACTTC. The variable domain in full, completed from reference TRBV7-4 and TRBJ2-7, reads GAGVSQSPRYKVAKRGRDVALRCDSISGHVTLYWYRQTLGQGSEVLTYSQSDAQRDKSGRPSGRFSAERPERSVSTLKIQRTEQGDSAVYLCASNSQGPEQYFGPGTRLTVT.

This chain joins TRBV10-3 and TRBJ1-3; D remains ambiguous. This CDR3 is 17 amino acids long. The ends were cut back, 0 bases at V and 0 bases at J, with 12 bases in the middle. Germline loops: CDR1 ENHRY, CDR2 SYGVKD. The CDR3 protein is CAISESGSLISGNTIYF. CDR3 DNA sequence: TGTGCCATCAGTGAGTCGGGTAGCCTAATCTCTGGAAACACCATATATTTT.

This clone was counted between two and nine times. Since no conserved phenylalanine or tryptophan closes the CDR3, a read error is the likely cause. The DNA is left out, because the CDR3 cannot be placed on it with certainty; the CDR3 is given as TCRdb lists it. The rearrangement links TRBV10-3 to TRBJ1-5. CDR1 and CDR2 from the germline V gene are ENHRY and SYGVKD. The CDR3 has 12 amino acids, counting both end residues. The CDR3 sequence: CAISRGPGRALS.

This chain joins TRBV18 and TRBJ1-1; D remains unclear. The V and J ends lost 6 bases and 0 bases respectively, with 11 bases between them. CDR1 is KGHSH and CDR2 is LQKENI in the germline V gene. CDR3 size: 14 residues. The CDR3 region is CASSTRAVNTEAFF. CDR3 bases: TGTGCCAGCTCTACCCGGGCCGTGAACACTGAAGCTTTCTTT. Looking up the rest from reference TRBV18 and TRBJ1-1 gives the full variable domain: NAGVMQNPRHLVRRRGQEARLRCSPMKGHSHVYWYRQLPEEGLKFMVYLQKENIIDESGMPKERFSAEFPKEGPSILRIQQVVRGDSAAYFCASSTRAVNTEAFFGQGTRLTVV.

V and J are TRBV5-1 and TRBJ1-1, with TRBD1 matching 8 bases. Germline trimming cut 6 bases from V and 5 bases from J; bases unmatched to any gene: 12. Germline V gene lookup returns CDR1 SGHRS and CDR2 YFSETQ. The CDR3 length is 15 residues. The CDR3 is CASTSGGSGETEAFF. In nucleotides, the CDR3 is TGCGCCAGCACCTCAGGGGGCTCCGGAGAAACTGAAGCTTTCTTT.